What follows are 26 T cell receptor beta chains derived from one specimen sequenced in a study of blood T cell repertoires in COVID-19. The method was immunoSEQ multiplex PCR; TCRdb's version includes in-frame clones alone and lacks a portion of them. The sample includes 120,000 to 150,000 clones, 88% of them seen just once. Sequencing was done on a sample of peripheral blood. Every receptor here comes from a human donor in a cohort sampled during active COVID-19.

This clone was seen a few times. The V call is TRBV6-2 or TRBV6-3, the J call TRBJ1-4, with D tentatively TRBD1 (5 bases). From germline, CDR1 is MNHEY and CDR2 SVGEGT. The CDR3 has 14 amino acids. V was clipped by 5 bases and J by 5 bases, with 12 bases between them. DNA of the CDR3: TGTGCCAGCAGTCAACGGAGGGGCAATGAAAAACTGTTTTTT. Protein product: CASSQRRGNEKLFF.

The CDR3 region is CAISDWDRGDTEAFF. The CDR3 DNA follows: TGTGCCATCAGTGACTGGGACAGGGGAGACACTGAAGCTTTCTTT. This chain uses TRBV10-3 with TRBJ1-1; 10 bases map to TRBD1. Germline-derived CDR1 and CDR2 are ENHRY and SYGVKD. The CDR3 runs to 15 residues. With 3 bases clipped from V and 3 bases from J, the junction kept 4 bases outside the gene matches.

The chain couples TRBV28 to TRBJ1-2; TRBD1 matches 7 bases. Germline lookup yields CDR1 MDHEN and CDR2 SYDVKM. J was trimmed by 6 bases and V by 10 bases; bases with no gene match: 8. This CDR3 has 12 residues. CDR3 in DNA: TGTGCCATACGACCGGGACAGAATGGCTACACCTTC. Translated: CAIRPGQNGYTF.

The J gene is TRBJ2-1, the V gene TRBV28; D may be TRBD1 (6 bases). The CDR3 runs to 14 residues. Deletions cut 2 bases from V and 7 bases from J, with 12 bases between. The germline gives CDR1 MDHEN, CDR2 SYDVKM. The CDR3 reads CASSLEQGWNEQFF. The CDR3 DNA reads TGTGCCAGCAGTTTAGAGCAGGGGTGGAATGAGCAGTTCTTC. The full variable domain, in which reference TRBV28 and TRBJ2-1 provide the parts outside the CDR3, is DVKVTQSSRYLVKRTGEKVFLECVQDMDHENMFWYRQDPGLGLRLIYFSYDVKMKEKGDIPEGYSVSREKKERFSLILESASTNQTSMYLCASSLEQGWNEQFFGPGTRLTVL.

The gene calls are TRBV6-2 or TRBV6-3 and TRBJ2-7; TRBD1 matches at 8 bases. The length of the CDR3 is 18 residues. Per germline, CDR1 MNHEY and CDR2 SVGEGT. Trimming cost V 3 bases and J 0 bases; bases outside gene matches: 13. CDR3 amino acids: CASSYSTPGGKGSYEQYF. The CDR3 region has the DNA TGTGCCAGCAGTTATTCGACCCCAGGGGGCAAGGGCTCCTACGAGCAGTACTTC.

The chain uses TRBV19 and TRBJ1-1, with 9 bases lining up with TRBD1. CDR3 length equals 15 residues. CDR1 is LNHDA and CDR2 is SQIVND in the germline V gene (reference sequence). Germline trimming cut 10 bases from V and 6 bases from J; bases unmatched to any gene: 15. The DNA of the CDR3 is TGTGCCACTACCCGGGACAGGGCGGTTTCGCCTGAAGCTTTCTTT. It translates to CATTRDRAVSPEAFF.

This rearrangement joins TRBV4-1 to TRBJ2-1; the D gene is possibly TRBD1 (5 bases). There are 13 residues in the CDR3. Germline loops: CDR1 MGHRA, CDR2 YSYEKL. Trimming removed 1 base from V and 8 bases from J, with 9 bases in between. CDR3 amino acids: CASSQGKGYEQFF. DNA for the CDR3: TGCGCCAGCAGCCAAGGGAAGGGGTATGAGCAGTTCTTC.

V and J are TRBV6-5 and TRBJ1-6; perhaps TRBD1 as D (6 bases). Germline lookup yields CDR1 MNHEY and CDR2 SVGAGI. The CDR3 is made up of 15 amino acids. V lost 0 bases and J lost 7, with 10 bases in between. CDR3 sequence reads: CASSYSQTGNSPLHF. The CDR3 DNA is TGTGCCAGCAGTTACTCCCAGACAGGAAATTCACCCCTCCACTTT.

The chain joins TRBV9 to TRBJ2-1, with 15 nucleotides matching TRBD2. With 2 bases clipped from V and 7 bases from J, the junction kept 7 bases outside the gene matches. This CDR3 has 17 residues. Germline V gives CDR1 SGDLS, CDR2 YYNGEE. CDR3 coding DNA: TGTGCCAGCAGCGTCGGACTAGCGGGAGGGCCGCAGAATGAGCAGTTCTTC. This encodes CASSVGLAGGPQNEQFF.

This chain uses TRBV7-3 with TRBJ1-1; no definite D call. V lost 5 bases and J 1 base, leaving 11 bases between the germline ends. This CDR3 has 14 residues. Germline CDR1 is SGHTA and CDR2 is FQGTGA. In DNA form, the CDR3 reads TGTGCCAGCAGCCCGTCGAGCCGGAACACTGAAGCTTTCTTT. This codes for CASSPSSRNTEAFF.

The J gene is TRBJ2-3, the V gene TRBV7-2, with TRBD2 matching over 11 bases. Trimming cost V 0 bases and J 6 bases; bases outside gene matches: 11. Germline CDR1 and CDR2: SGHTA and FQGNSA. CDR3 size: 18 residues. CDR3 DNA: TGTGCCAGCAGCTTAGCTCGGGCTAGCGGGGGGCAGGTCGATACGCAGTATTTT. Amino acids: CASSLARASGGQVDTQYF.

This sequence joins TRBV7-2 and TRBJ2-1, with unresolved D. CDR3 length: 16 residues. V lost 1 base and J 0 bases, leaving 10 bases between the germline ends. Germline V gene lookup returns CDR1 SGHTA and CDR2 FQGNSA. CDR3 coding DNA: TGTGCCAGCAGCTTAGGAGGCGGTCACTCCTACAATGAGCAGTTCTTC. This encodes CASSLGGGHSYNEQFF.

This chain connects TRBV2 to TRBJ2-1, with D perhaps matching TRBD2 (6 bases). This CDR3 is 14 amino acids long. Per the germline V gene, CDR1 is SNHLY and CDR2 is FYNNEI. The V and J ends lost 3 bases and 9 bases respectively, with 15 bases between them. CDR3 in amino acids: CASSDRDSSREQFF. The CDR3 DNA follows: TGTGCCAGCAGTGATAGGGACTCCTCCCGTGAGCAGTTCTTC. The whole variable domain, remainder taken from reference TRBV2 and TRBJ2-1, is EPEVTQTPSHQVTQMGQEVILRCVPISNHLYFYWYRQILGQKVEFLVSFYNNEISEKSEIFDDQFSVERPDGSNFTLKIRSTKLEDSAMYFCASSDRDSSREQFFGPGTRLTVL.

The chain recombines TRBV4-2 with TRBJ1-2; TRBD1 might be the D (5 bases). The V gene lost 6 bases and the J gene lost 7 bases, with 21 bases spanning the gap. Per germline, CDR1 LGHNA and CDR2 YNFKEQ. This CDR3 is built from 15 residues. The CDR3 here is CASSTSGVQARGYTF. As DNA, the CDR3 is TGTGCCAGCAGTACCTCGGGGGTACAGGCTCGTGGCTACACCTTC.

The rearrangement links TRBV19 to TRBJ1-1; the D gene is possibly TRBD1 (5 bases). The CDR3 totals 14 residues. The germline V gene encodes CDR1 LNHDA and CDR2 SQIVND (reference sequence). V gave up 5 bases and J gave up 4 bases, with 14 bases separating them. This CDR3 reads CASSRRDLRTEAFF. Here the CDR3 DNA reads TGTGCCAGTAGTCGACGGGACTTACGCACTGAAGCTTTCTTT.

CDR3 bases: TGTGCCAGTAGCCCGAAACAACGACTAGCTGGCGAGCAGTACTTC. It translates to CASSPKQRLAGEQYF. The chain couples TRBV19 to TRBJ2-7; TRBD2 matches 7 bases. V was pared by 6 bases and J by 6 bases, with 14 bases of the junction left unmatched. The CDR3 runs 15 residues. Per germline, CDR1 LNHDA and CDR2 SQIVND (reference sequence).

This chain joins TRBV24-1 and TRBJ2-1, with D perhaps matching TRBD2 (5 bases). V was pared by 0 bases and J by 10 bases, with 12 bases between. The CDR3 totals 14 residues. Per the germline V gene, CDR1 is KGHDR and CDR2 is SFDVKD. In DNA form, the CDR3 reads TGTGCCACCAGTGATTTGGGTGTAGGCGGGGAGCAGTTCTTC. Translation gives CATSDLGVGGEQFF.

This clone was seen a few times. The chain carries TRBV9 and TRBJ2-3; TRBD1 might be the D (6 bases). V was cut by 4 bases and J by 2 bases, with 17 bases left in between. Germline V gene sequence: CDR1 SGDLS, CDR2 YYNGEE. CDR3 length equals 16 residues. In DNA form, the CDR3 reads TGTGCCAGCAGCCCGACCTGGGGGACAAACACAGATACGCAGTATTTT. Its translation: CASSPTWGTNTDTQYF. The full variable domain, in which reference TRBV9 and TRBJ2-3 provide the parts outside the CDR3, is DSGVTQTPKHLITATGQRVTLRCSPRSGDLSVYWYQQSLDQGLQFLIQYYNGEERAKGNILERFSAQQFPDLHSELNLSSLELGDSALYFCASSPTWGTNTDTQYFGPGTRLTVL.

This rearrangement joins TRBV30 to TRBJ1-1; a possible D gene is TRBD1 (6 bases). The CDR3 runs to 14 residues. V shed 8 bases and J shed 2 bases, with 18 bases lying between them. CDR1 is GTSNPN, CDR2 SVGIG, per germline (reference sequence). Here the CDR3 reads CAHRLGTPNTEAFF. The CDR3 region has the DNA TGTGCCCACCGGCTCGGGACACCCAACACTGAAGCTTTCTTT.

V gene TRBV5-5 combines with J gene TRBJ2-1, with TRBD2 matching over 10 bases. CDR1 and CDR2 (germline): SGHKS, YYEKEE (reference sequence). Unmatched junction bases numbered 10, after V lost 4 bases and J lost 6 bases. This CDR3 region has 16 residues. The chain's CDR3 is CASSPLSGRAFNEQFF. The CDR3 DNA reads as TGTGCCAGCAGCCCCCTCAGCGGGAGGGCCTTCAATGAGCAGTTCTTC.

This clone appeared once. As DNA, the CDR3 is TGCGCCAGCAGCGACCCACAGGGGCTAGTTGAAAAACTGTTTTTT. Encoded protein: CASSDPQGLVEKLFF. The genes are TRBV5-1 and TRBJ1-4; TRBD1 aligns across 7 bases. The germline V gene has CDR1 SGHRS and CDR2 YFSETQ. The CDR3 covers 15 residues. J gave up 7 bases and V 4 bases, and 10 bases lay outside the gene matches.

The chain joins TRBV3-1 (or the pseudogene TRBV3-2) to TRBJ2-7, with 8 nucleotides matching TRBD2. The V gene end was trimmed by 4 bases and the J gene end by 0 bases; junction bases not matched to a gene: 2. The CDR3 is made up of 14 amino acids. From germline, CDR1 is LGHDT and CDR2 YNNKEL (reference sequence). CDR3 coding DNA: TGTGCCAGCAGCCGGACTAGCCTCTCCTACGAGCAGTACTTC. It translates to CASSRTSLSYEQYF.

This clone showed up many times. This chain joins TRBV19 and TRBJ2-4, with TRBD2 as a possible D gene (6 bases). The V gene's germline CDR1 is LNHDA and CDR2 SQIVND (reference sequence). V was shortened by 4 bases and J by 8 bases, with 15 bases between the two germline ends. The CDR3 consists of 14 residues. CDR3 sequence (DNA): TGTGCCAGTAGTACCGACTTCCAGCGGGACATTCAGTACTTC. Amino acid sequence: CASSTDFQRDIQYF.

The chain uses TRBV7-9 and TRBJ2-7; 10 bases align to TRBD2. Germline loops: CDR1 SEHNR, CDR2 FQNEAQ (reference sequence). The J segment lost 4 bases and the V segment lost 5 bases, leaving 8 bases of the junction unmatched. CDR3 length equals 15 residues. The CDR3 region is CASSPLAGYSYEQYF. CDR3 coding DNA: TGTGCCAGCAGCCCACTAGCGGGGTATAGTTACGAGCAGTACTTC.

The rearrangement joins TRBV3-1 (or the pseudogene TRBV3-2) to TRBJ2-5; TRBD2 aligns across 9 bases. V was pared by 6 bases and J by 5 bases, with 4 bases of the junction left unmatched. CDR3 size: 13 residues. Germline V CDR1 and CDR2: LGHDT, YNNKEL (reference sequence). The CDR3 loop reads CASSFTSGETQYF. As DNA, the CDR3 is TGTGCCAGCAGTTTTACTAGCGGGGAGACCCAGTACTTC.

V usage is TRBV27 and J usage is TRBJ2-1, with D hard to call. Germline V gene data show CDR1 as MNHEY and CDR2 as SMNVEV (reference sequence). The CDR3 is made up of 13 amino acids. The V end lost 3 bases, the J end lost 4 bases, and 7 bases lay between the germline ends. CDR3 in amino acids: CASSFAPYNEQFF. CDR3 DNA sequence: TGTGCCAGCAGTTTTGCGCCATACAATGAGCAGTTCTTC.